What follows are 24 T cell receptor beta chains derived from one specimen sequenced in a study of cytomegalovirus exposure and HLA in healthy donors. Primers included in the PCR were 60 Vbeta and 13 Jbeta primers. Here immunoSEQ multiplex PCR was the method, and the copy in TCRdb shows in-frame clones only, minus some. This table holds 120,000 to 150,000 clones, about 78% found once. Sequenced: PBMCs. Source of these receptors: a male donor in good health and CMV-seronegative.

The rearrangement joins TRBV5-1 to TRBJ1-2; no definite D call. V lost 4 bases and J lost 1, with 11 bases in between. The CDR3 is 14 residues long. Germline assignment: CDR1 SGHRS and CDR2 YFSETQ. The CDR3 protein is CASSLGSVNYGYTF. CDR3 DNA: TGCGCCAGCAGCCTCGGGTCCGTTAACTATGGCTACACCTTC.

This clone appeared a single time. This sequence joins TRBV27 and TRBJ2-5, with D perhaps matching TRBD1 (6 bases). The J call is doubtful: the DNA matches TRBJ2-7 better. The germline gives CDR1 MNHEY, CDR2 SMNVEV (reference sequence). This CDR3 has 14 residues. The CDR3 spells CASSLRQDTYEQYF. CDR3 coding DNA: TGTGCCAGCAGTTTACGACAGGATACCTACGAGCAGTACTTC.

This chain joins TRBV4-1 and TRBJ2-2; 9 bases match TRBD1. CDR3 length equals 17 residues. Germline V CDR1 and CDR2: MGHRA, YSYEKL. The junction had 7 bases not matched to a gene; V was cut back by 5 bases and J by 0 bases. Here the CDR3 reads CASSSDRGFANTGELFF. CDR3 coding DNA: TGCGCCAGCAGCTCCGACAGGGGGTTCGCGAACACCGGGGAGCTGTTTTTT.

V usage is TRBV23-1 and J usage is TRBJ2-1, with D possibly TRBD1 on 6 matching bases. TRBV23-1 is an ORF; its function is uncertain. V dropped 0 bases and J dropped 16 bases, with 13 bases sitting between them. The CDR3 contains 12 residues. The CDR3 reads CASSQSNRVSFF. DNA of the CDR3: TGCGCCAGCAGTCAATCGAACAGGGTTTCTTTCTTC.

The chain recombines TRBV4-1 with TRBJ2-7; 9 positions agree with TRBD1. Germline-derived CDR1 and CDR2 are MGHRA and YSYEKL. The CDR3 is 15 amino acids. Unmatched junction bases numbered 9, after V lost 3 bases and J lost 6 bases. The CDR3 is CASSQRDREPREQYF. CDR3 sequence (DNA): TGCGCCAGCAGCCAGCGGGACAGGGAGCCCCGCGAGCAGTACTTC.

In regard to this clone: The germline gene is not matched at one end of the junction; a read error may be the cause. The rearrangement uses TRBV7-9 and TRBJ2-7; the match to TRBD1 covers 8 bases. The CDR3 length is 15 residues. The germline V gene encodes CDR1 SEHNR and CDR2 FQNEAQ (reference sequence). Here the CDR3 reads CASTLGQGLSYEQYF. DNA for the CDR3: TGTGCCAGCACCTTAGGACAGGGACTCTCCTACGAGCAGTACTTC.

V gene TRBV7-3 combines with J gene TRBJ2-2; 8 nucleotides line up with TRBD2. Trimming took 5 bases from V and 8 from J; bases not matched to a gene: 25. Germline V gene sequence: CDR1 SGHTA, CDR2 FQGTGA. This CDR3 is 20 amino acids long. CDR3 sequence reads: CASSPVGRAYERGLIGELFF. The DNA for the CDR3 is TGTGCCAGCAGCCCCGTCGGGAGGGCCTATGAGCGGGGTTTGATTGGGGAGCTGTTTTTT.

V usage is TRBV2 and J usage is TRBJ1-4; D uncertain. Trimming stripped 4 bases from V and 8 bases from J, with 14 bases between. Germline CDR1 SNHLY, CDR2 FYNNEI. The CDR3 loop spans 14 amino acids. The CDR3 sequence is CASSGEEGFEKLFF. CDR3 bases: TGTGCCAGCAGTGGGGAGGAGGGTTTCGAAAAACTGTTTTTT.

The genes are TRBV18 and TRBJ2-7; D is ambiguous. Trimming stripped 2 bases from V and 3 bases from J, with 11 bases between. Looked up from germline, CDR1 is KGHSH and CDR2 is LQKENI. The CDR3 is 14 amino acids. For the CDR3, the DNA is TGTGCCAGCTCACCAGATCGGAGCCACTACGAGCAGTACTTC. Protein: CASSPDRSHYEQYF.

The chain combines TRBV18 with TRBJ2-7; tentatively, D is TRBD2 (5 bases). Germline CDR1 and CDR2: KGHSH and LQKENI. V was cut by 0 bases and J by 2 bases, with 8 bases left in between. The length of the CDR3 is 14 residues. CDR3 in amino acids: CASSPPRAAYEQYF. The CDR3 region has the DNA TGTGCCAGCTCACCACCGAGGGCAGCCTACGAGCAGTACTTC.

This clone was observed once. This chain uses TRBV29-1 with TRBJ2-3, with 9 bases identical to TRBD2. Germline lookup yields CDR1 SQVTM and CDR2 ANQGSEA. This CDR3 is 14 amino acids long. V trimming: 2 bases; J trimming: 5 bases; junction bases outside the gene matches: 5. This CDR3 is CSVEKGSGGDTQYF. Written as DNA, the CDR3 is TGCAGCGTTGAAAAGGGTAGCGGGGGAGATACGCAGTATTTT.

The chain recombines TRBV23-1 with TRBJ1-1; TRBD1 aligns across 9 bases. TRBV23-1 is an ORF, and what it does is uncertain. Losses at the gene ends were 6 bases for V and 10 bases for J; bases not matched to a gene: 12. This CDR3 has 14 residues. Here the CDR3 reads CASRLGQGGSRAFF. CDR3 DNA: TGCGCCAGCAGATTGGGACAGGGCGGCAGCAGAGCTTTCTTT.

This CDR3 is CASSSSGGEQYF. As DNA, the CDR3 is TGTGCCAGCAGCTCCTCGGGGGGCGAGCAGTACTTC. The gene calls are TRBV5-4 and TRBJ2-7, with TRBD2 identical over 7 bases. The CDR3 sequence is 12 residues long. Losses at the gene ends were 3 bases for V and 6 bases for J; bases not matched to a gene: 3. Germline V gene data show CDR1 as SGHNT and CDR2 as YYREEE (reference sequence).

A few counts support this clone. Other DNA sequences within the sample encode an identical CDR3. The chain couples TRBV2 to TRBJ1-1, with 8 positions matching TRBD1. The junction had 7 bases not matched to a gene; V was cut back by 4 bases and J by 3 bases. This CDR3 has 15 residues. Germline CDR1 is SNHLY and CDR2 is FYNNEI. Here the CDR3 DNA reads TGTGCCAGCAGTGGACAGGGGATGACGGACACTGAAGCTTTCTTT. Translation gives CASSGQGMTDTEAFF.

The rearrangement uses TRBV5-1 and TRBJ1-2, with unresolved D. V dropped 2 bases and J dropped 2 bases, with 7 bases sitting between them. The CDR3 is made up of 13 amino acids. CDR1 is SGHRS, CDR2 YFSETQ, per germline. The CDR3 spells CASSFASNYGYTF. As DNA, the CDR3 is TGCGCCAGCAGCTTTGCGTCGAACTATGGCTACACCTTC. The complete variable domain, with remaining parts taken from reference TRBV5-1 and TRBJ1-2, reads KAGVTQTPRYLIKTRGQQVTLSCSPISGHRSVSWYQQTPGQGLQFLFEYFSETQRNKGNFPGRFSGRQFSNSRSEMNVSTLELGDSALYLCASSFASNYGYTFGSGTRLTVV.

The chain combines TRBV7-9 with TRBJ2-7; 15 bases are shared with TRBD2. J gave up 4 bases and V 1 base, and 5 bases lay outside the gene matches. CDR1 and CDR2 from the germline V gene are SEHNR and FQNEAQ (reference sequence). The CDR3 consists of 17 residues. In DNA, the CDR3 is TGTGCCAGCAGCTTAGTTGGGACTAGCGGGGGGTTTTACGAGCAGTACTTC. This translates into CASSLVGTSGGFYEQYF.

This chain links TRBV7-2 with TRBJ2-7; 13 bases line up with TRBD2. In germline, CDR1 is SGHTA, CDR2 FQGNSA. This CDR3 is built from 15 residues. With V trimmed by 3 bases and J by 2 bases, 1 base remained unmatched. The CDR3 sequence is CASSFGLAGAYEQYF. Written as DNA, the CDR3 is TGTGCCAGCAGCTTCGGACTAGCGGGGGCCTACGAGCAGTACTTC.

V is TRBV6-6 and J is TRBJ2-7, with 11 bases matching TRBD2. The CDR3 contains 16 residues. CDR1 MNHNY and CDR2 SVGAGI come from the germline V gene (reference sequence). The trim removed 6 bases at V and 6 bases at J, leaving 13 bases unmatched. CDR3 loop: CASRRSVLAGDGEQYF. As DNA, the CDR3 is TGTGCCAGCAGACGAAGCGTACTAGCGGGAGACGGCGAGCAGTACTTC.

As concerns this clone: Germline is not matched at one junction end, which may reflect a read error. The chain employs TRBV7-7 and TRBJ2-2; no clear D gene. The length of the CDR3 is 14 residues. Germline V gene sequence: CDR1 SSHAT, CDR2 FNYEAQ (reference sequence). CDR3 region: CASSLAGGTGELFF. The CDR3 DNA is TGTGCTAGCAGCTTAGCAGGCGGCACCGGGGAGCTGTTTTTT.

The chain has TRBV29-1 and TRBJ2-2; D perhaps matches TRBD1 (6 bases). The germline gives CDR1 SQVTM, CDR2 ANQGSEA. V lost 6 bases, J lost 4 bases, and 12 bases lay in between. CDR3 length equals 13 residues. The CDR3 DNA follows: TGCAGCGTGGGGGCCCGGCGCACCGGGGAGCTGTTTTTT. Translation: CSVGARRTGELFF.

The V gene is TRBV7-9, the J gene TRBJ1-3; 8 nucleotides line up with TRBD1. The CDR3 runs 14 residues. Germline V CDR1 and CDR2: SEHNR, FQNEAQ (reference sequence). Trimming at V came to 9 bases and at J to 3 bases, leaving 7 bases not matched to a gene. CDR3 nucleotides: TGTGCCAGTTATAGGACAGGGAATGGAAACACCATATATTTT. This sequence encodes CASYRTGNGNTIYF. Combining the CDR3 with reference TRBV7-9 and TRBJ1-3 gives the whole variable domain DTGVSQNPRHKITKRGQNVTFRCDPISEHNRLYWYRQTLGQGPEFLTYFQNEAQLEKSRLLSDRFSAERPKGSFSTLEIQRTEQGDSAMYLCASYRTGNGNTIYFGEGSWLTVV.

The chain carries TRBV28 and TRBJ1-6; D is unclear. The CDR3 covers 14 residues. V was clipped by 2 bases and J by 8 bases, with 10 bases between them. Looked up from germline, CDR1 is MDHEN and CDR2 is SYDVKM. CDR3 bases: TGTGCCAGCAGTTTAAGGAGGGAATATTCACCCCTCCACTTT. Its translation: CASSLRREYSPLHF. Full variable domain (missing parts from reference TRBV28 and TRBJ1-6): DVKVTQSSRYLVKRTGEKVFLECVQDMDHENMFWYRQDPGLGLRLIYFSYDVKMKEKGDIPEGYSVSREKKERFSLILESASTNQTSMYLCASSLRREYSPLHFGNGTRLTVT.

The rearrangement links TRBV6-5 to TRBJ1-1; 9 bases match TRBD1. Germline CDR1 and CDR2: MNHEY and SVGAGI. CDR3 size: 16 residues. J lost 4 bases, V lost 4 bases, and 10 bases had no gene match. CDR3 DNA: TGTGCCAGCAGTTCAACAGGGGGCGCGGTCACCACTGAAGCTTTCTTT. It specifies CASSSTGGAVTTEAFF.

V gene TRBV6-1 combines with J gene TRBJ2-1; 8 bases align to TRBD2. The CDR3 has 15 residues. In germline, CDR1 is MNHNS, CDR2 SASEGT. The ends lost 7 bases at V and 4 bases at J; junction bases unmatched: 9. CDR3 sequence reads: CASTRTSGSYNEQFF. The CDR3 DNA sequence: TGTGCCAGCACCCGGACCAGCGGGAGTTACAATGAGCAGTTCTTC.